The 29 T cell receptor beta chains below come from one sample, sequenced in a study of blood T cell repertoires in COVID-19. The protocol was immunoSEQ multiplex PCR, while the TCRdb copy is restricted to in-frame clones and leaves out a portion. Counted here are some 300,000 clones, 89% occurring once; the ten biggest clones make up around a tenth. Sequencing was carried out using PBMCs or T cells enriched from blood (not recorded which). The receptors were sampled from a middle-aged woman who had recovered from COVID-19.

The chain has TRBV5-6 and TRBJ2-7; 13 nucleotides match TRBD2. CDR3 length equals 15 residues. The J segment lost 1 base and the V segment lost 3 bases, leaving 1 base of the junction unmatched. The germline V gene has CDR1 SGHDT and CDR2 YYEEEE. The chain's CDR3 is CASSWGLAGSYEQYF. The CDR3 bases are TGTGCCAGCAGCTGGGGACTAGCGGGATCCTACGAGCAGTACTTC.

This clone was seen a single time. This chain uses TRBV6-5 with TRBJ1-2; D remains unclear. The CDR3 runs to 13 residues. Germline V gene data show CDR1 as MNHEY and CDR2 as SVGAGI. Trimming stripped 0 bases from V and 3 bases from J, with 5 bases between. The CDR3 loop reads CASSYSGDYGYTF. CDR3 DNA: TGTGCCAGCAGTTACTCGGGAGACTATGGCTACACCTTC.

J is TRBJ2-3 and V is TRBV13; D possibly corresponds to TRBD2 (5 bases). The V and J ends lost 5 bases and 8 bases respectively, with 17 bases between them. Germline V gene sequence: CDR1 PRHDT, CDR2 FYEKMQ (reference sequence). The CDR3 is 14 residues long. CDR3 sequence: CASSVLGVSGTQYF. The CDR3 DNA is TGTGCCAGCAGCGTCCTCGGGGTCAGCGGTACGCAGTATTTT.

The rearrangement links TRBV6-7 to TRBJ1-6, with D perhaps matching TRBD1 (5 bases). TRBV6-7 has ORF status, its function being uncertain. V was cut by 6 bases and J by 9 bases, with 18 bases left in between. The CDR3 extends over 15 amino acids. This CDR3 reads CASSLRGRWTSPLHF. In DNA, the CDR3 is TGTGCCAGCAGCCTAAGGGGTCGCTGGACTTCACCCCTCCACTTT.

The rearrangement links TRBV15 to TRBJ1-5; 8 bases line up with TRBD1. Germline V gene lookup returns CDR1 LNHNV and CDR2 YYDKDF (reference sequence). After removal of 5 bases from V and 1 base from J, the junction contained 7 bases not matched to a gene. The CDR3 spans 16 residues. CDR3 DNA: TGTGCCACCAGCGGCGGGGACAGGTTAAGCAATCAGCCCCAGCATTTT. Translation: CATSGGDRLSNQPQHF.

This clone was found many times. The genes are TRBV11-2 and TRBJ1-1; TRBD1 agrees at 7 bases. The CDR3 runs to 14 residues. CDR1 SGHAT and CDR2 FQNNGV come from the germline V gene. V shed 6 bases, J shed 5 bases, and the junction held 9 bases outside the gene matches. The CDR3 bases are TGTGCCAGCAGGTCACAGGGGATTCGGACTGAAGCTTTCTTT. Its protein product is CASRSQGIRTEAFF.

The chain employs TRBV6-5 and TRBJ1-1; D is undetermined. The CDR3 runs 16 residues. Germline assignment: CDR1 MNHEY and CDR2 SVGAGI. Between the trimmed V and J ends, which lost 2 bases and 2 bases, there was a span of 15 bases. In DNA, the CDR3 is TGTGCCAGCAGTTACCACCGGGTCTCGAGTAACACTGAAGCTTTCTTT. This encodes CASSYHRVSSNTEAFF.

This sequence joins TRBV7-6 and TRBJ2-7; no clear D. The CDR3 consists of 13 residues. Germline CDR1 SGHVS, CDR2 FNYEAQ. Trimming shortened V by 2 bases and J by 3 bases, and 8 bases separated the two germline ends. The chain's CDR3 is CASSLWQNYEQYF. The CDR3 DNA follows: TGTGCCAGCAGCTTATGGCAGAACTACGAGCAGTACTTC.

V is TRBV9 and J is TRBJ2-1; 7 bases are shared with TRBD1. Germline V gene sequence: CDR1 SGDLS, CDR2 YYNGEE. Losses at the gene ends were 0 bases for V and 15 bases for J; bases not matched to a gene: 12. This CDR3 spans 14 amino acids. CDR3 nucleotide sequence: TGTGCCAGCAGCGTAGGACAGGGAGAACGAGAACCGTTCTTC. This encodes CASSVGQGEREPFF.

This clone was observed a single time. The rearrangement links TRBV20-1 to TRBJ2-3, with 10 bases identical to TRBD2. From germline, CDR1 is DFQATT and CDR2 SNEGSKA (reference sequence). The CDR3 has 14 residues. The J segment lost 3 bases and the V segment lost 3 bases, leaving 3 bases of the junction unmatched. The CDR3 here is CSASLAGGTDTQYF. The CDR3 bases are TGCAGTGCTAGTTTAGCGGGGGGTACAGATACGCAGTATTTT.

The chain combines TRBV27 with TRBJ2-3, with D unresolved. This CDR3 is built from 14 residues. V lost 6 bases to trimming and J lost 6 bases, with 16 bases between them. CDR1 and CDR2 from the germline V gene are MNHEY and SMNVEV (reference sequence). In DNA, the CDR3 is TGTGCCAGCAGCCAACACCCGCTTACGGATACGCAGTATTTT. It yields the protein CASSQHPLTDTQYF.

In this sample, this clone turned up once. The chain carries TRBV25-1 and TRBJ2-3, with 10 bases that match TRBD1. The germline V gene encodes CDR1 MGHDK and CDR2 SYGVNS. Trimming at V came to 6 bases and at J to 8 bases, leaving 2 bases not matched to a gene. This CDR3 spans 12 amino acids. Here the CDR3 reads CASRGQGGTQYF. The CDR3 nucleotides are TGTGCCAGCAGAGGACAGGGGGGTACGCAGTATTTT.

The chain carries TRBV3-1 (or the pseudogene TRBV3-2) and TRBJ1-2, with a possible D match to TRBD1 (5 bases). Per germline, CDR1 LGHDT and CDR2 YNNKEL (reference sequence). The V gene lost 1 base and the J gene lost 4 bases, with 10 bases spanning the gap. There are 14 residues in the CDR3. CDR3 DNA: TGTGCCAGCAGCCAAGGGAGGGGATCCTATGGCTACACCTTC. Amino acid sequence: CASSQGRGSYGYTF.

The V call is TRBV19, the J call TRBJ1-2; TRBD1 matches at 9 bases. This CDR3 region has 14 residues. Germline-derived CDR1 and CDR2 are LNHDA and SQIVND (reference sequence). V gave up 4 bases and J gave up 4 bases; unmatched junction bases: 4. This chain's CDR3 is CASSTGTGIYGYTF. The CDR3 DNA sequence: TGTGCCAGTAGTACCGGGACAGGGATCTATGGCTACACCTTC. The variable domain in full, completed from reference TRBV19 and TRBJ1-2, reads DGGITQSPKYLFRKEGQNVTLSCEQNLNHDAMYWYRQDPGQGLRLIYYSQIVNDFQKGDIAEGYSVSREKKESFPLTVTSAQKNPTAFYLCASSTGTGIYGYTFGSGTRLTVV.

The rearrangement uses TRBV4-3 and TRBJ2-3; TRBD2 might be the D (6 bases). Trimming took off 0 bases at V and 3 bases at J, with 16 bases between the two ends. Germline CDR1 is LGHNA and CDR2 is YSLEER. The CDR3 has 17 amino acids. CDR3 loop: CASSQDPAGGRTDTQYF. CDR3 nucleotides: TGCGCCAGCAGCCAAGATCCGGCCGGGGGAAGGACAGATACGCAGTATTTT.

This clone was observed once. The chain links TRBV7-3 to TRBJ2-7, with a weak D call TRBD1 (5 bases). Trimming pared 11 bases from V and 0 bases from J, leaving 14 bases between. The CDR3 sequence is 13 residues long. CDR1 is SGHTA, CDR2 FQGTGA, per germline. CDR3 amino acids: CAPRAGLSYEQYF. In DNA, the CDR3 is TGTGCCCCCAGGGCAGGCCTCTCCTACGAGCAGTACTTC.

The J gene is TRBJ2-1, the V gene TRBV2; 10 bases agree with TRBD2. The CDR3 is made up of 15 amino acids. The germline V gene has CDR1 SNHLY and CDR2 FYNNEI. J was trimmed by 0 bases and V by 6 bases; bases with no gene match: 2. CDR3 residues: CASRRLAGSYNEQFF. DNA of the CDR3: TGTGCCAGCAGAAGACTAGCGGGCTCCTACAATGAGCAGTTCTTC.

The CDR3 spells CASSLIGLGNEQFF. For the CDR3, the DNA is TGTGCCAGCAGCTTAATCGGACTAGGGAATGAGCAGTTCTTC. The chain links TRBV7-3 to TRBJ2-1; 7 bases are a match to TRBD2. Germline lookup yields CDR1 SGHTA and CDR2 FQGTGA. The CDR3 is 14 residues long. V gave up 1 base and J gave up 7 bases; unmatched junction bases: 4.

The chain links TRBV28 to TRBJ1-6, with TRBD1 identical over 7 bases. The CDR3 contains 15 residues. The V segment lost 4 bases and the J segment 4 bases; nucleotides outside the gene matches: 4. Looked up from germline, CDR1 is MDHEN and CDR2 is SYDVKM. CDR3 sequence (DNA): TGTGCCAGCAGTTCTCCGGGACAGTATAATTCACCCCTCCACTTT. Its protein is CASSSPGQYNSPLHF. The full variable domain, with the rest looked up from reference TRBV28 and TRBJ1-6, is DVKVTQSSRYLVKRTGEKVFLECVQDMDHENMFWYRQDPGLGLRLIYFSYDVKMKEKGDIPEGYSVSREKKERFSLILESASTNQTSMYLCASSSPGQYNSPLHFGNGTRLTVT.

The rearrangement joins TRBV7-6 to TRBJ1-4, with 8 bases matching TRBD1. The CDR3 contains 15 residues. V lost 2 bases and J lost 5; bases outside the gene matches: 4. Germline V gene lookup returns CDR1 SGHVS and CDR2 FNYEAQ. The CDR3 protein is CASSLRTGINEKLFF. CDR3 nucleotide sequence: TGTGCCAGCAGCTTACGGACAGGGATCAATGAAAAACTGTTTTTT. The entire variable domain, with the rest obtained from reference TRBV7-6 and TRBJ1-4, is as follows: GAGVSQSPRYKVTKRGQDVALRCDPISGHVSLYWYRQALGQGPEFLTYFNYEAQQDKSGLPNDRFSAERPEGSISTLTIQRTEQRDSAMYRCASSLRTGINEKLFFGSGTQLSVL.

The gene calls are TRBV11-2 and TRBJ1-1; D is ambiguous. The CDR3 totals 19 residues. In germline, CDR1 is SGHAT, CDR2 FQNNGV. The V end lost 3 bases, the J end lost 1 base, and 24 bases lay between the germline ends. CDR3 loop: CASSFPREAAVPSNTEAFF. The CDR3 DNA reads as TGTGCCAGCAGCTTCCCCCGCGAAGCCGCCGTACCTTCGAACACTGAAGCTTTCTTT.

The rearrangement joins TRBV19 to TRBJ1-3, with TRBD1 matching over 8 bases. Germline lookup yields CDR1 LNHDA and CDR2 SQIVND (reference sequence). There are 15 residues in the CDR3. The ends lost 5 bases at V and 5 bases at J; junction bases unmatched: 8. CDR3 sequence reads: CASSSPGGERNTIYF. The CDR3 DNA sequence: TGTGCCAGTAGTTCCCCAGGGGGCGAGAGAAACACCATATATTTT.

V gene TRBV7-8 combines with J gene TRBJ2-7; TRBD1 is a possible D gene (6 bases). The CDR3 loop spans 16 amino acids. V lost 5 bases and J 1 base, leaving 18 bases between the germline ends. The V gene's germline CDR1 is SGHVS and CDR2 FQNEAQ. For the CDR3, the DNA is TGTGCCAGCAGCCCATCCTTCGGACAGAGGTCCTACGAGCAGTACTTC. Amino acids: CASSPSFGQRSYEQYF.

The chain employs TRBV18 and TRBJ1-4, with TRBD1 matching 8 bases. The junction had 2 bases not matched to a gene; V was cut back by 2 bases and J by 6 bases. The germline V gene has CDR1 KGHSH and CDR2 LQKENI. The CDR3 covers 14 residues. In DNA, the CDR3 is TGTGCCAGCTCACCAGGGACAGGTGATGAAAAACTGTTTTTT. It encodes CASSPGTGDEKLFF.

The J gene is TRBJ2-7, the V gene TRBV11-2; weak D call: TRBD1 (6 bases). The ends were cut back, 2 bases at V and 7 bases at J, with 12 bases in the middle. The CDR3 has 13 amino acids. Germline CDR1 reads SGHAT; CDR2 reads FQNNGV. CDR3 in amino acids: CASSLLQGWEQYF. The CDR3 bases are TGTGCCAGCAGCTTACTACAGGGTTGGGAGCAGTACTTC. The full variable domain, rest sourced from reference TRBV11-2 and TRBJ2-7, is EAGVAQSPRYKIIEKRQSVAFWCNPISGHATLYWYQQILGQGPKLLIQFQNNGVVDDSQLPKDRFSAERLKGVDSTLKIQPAKLEDSAVYLCASSLLQGWEQYFGPGTRLTVT.

This chain connects TRBV11-3 to TRBJ2-7; 7 positions agree with TRBD1. The J segment lost 3 bases and the V segment lost 5 bases, leaving 1 base of the junction unmatched. The CDR3 consists of 12 residues. Germline assignment: CDR1 SGHNT and CDR2 YENEEA. CDR3 coding DNA: TGTGCCAGCAGCGGGACAGTCTACGAGCAGTACTTC. This codes for CASSGTVYEQYF.

The rearrangement links TRBV4-2 to TRBJ2-1, with 9 bases matching TRBD2. J was trimmed by 6 bases and V by 0 bases; bases with no gene match: 12. The CDR3 sequence is 18 residues long. Per the germline V gene, CDR1 is LGHNA and CDR2 is YNFKEQ. The CDR3 is CASSQERGSGRGPNEQFF. In nucleotides, the CDR3 is TGTGCCAGCAGCCAAGAACGGGGTAGCGGGAGAGGGCCCAATGAGCAGTTCTTC.

This rearrangement joins TRBV4-2 to TRBJ2-2, with D perhaps TRBD2 (5 bases). Trimming removed 0 bases from V and 8 bases from J, with 19 bases in between. This CDR3 is built from 17 residues. In germline, CDR1 is LGHNA, CDR2 YNFKEQ. This CDR3 is CASSQESIGEKGGELFF. The CDR3 DNA sequence: TGTGCCAGCAGCCAAGAAAGCATCGGGGAGAAAGGAGGGGAGCTGTTTTTT.

J is TRBJ1-6 and V is TRBV4-3, with 10 bases matching TRBD1. V was clipped by 5 bases and J by 8 bases; unmatched bases: 6. The germline gives CDR1 LGHNA, CDR2 YSLEER. CDR3 size: 15 residues. In DNA, the CDR3 is TGCGCCAGCAGCTTACTGACAGGGGGCGATTCACCCCTCCACTTT. Translation: CASSLLTGGDSPLHF.